The rows below give T cell receptor beta chains drawn from one sample of a study of T cell clusters in autoimmune cytopenias. With the multiplex PCR reads reprocessed, TCRdb shows one record per CDR3 protein and no DNA. The sample table includes almost 15,000 distinct CDR3 sequences. Specimen: peripheral blood. These receptors were obtained from a human donor with an autoimmune cytopenia or autoimmune hepatitis (not recorded which). The CDR3 runs from the conserved cysteine through the conserved F or W. The size entry is marked missing in some rows and otherwise reads once, few, many or a size class.

CAISEGQGTSVYNEQFF | TRBV10-3 | 17 | TRBJ2-1 | .
CASSLYSRKGSEQYF | TRBV27 | 15 | TRBJ2-7 | .
CASTLGTHTDTQYF | TRBV19 | 14 | TRBJ2-3 | medium-sized
CASRAAGGADYTF | TRBV6-5 | 13 | TRBJ1-2 | .
CASSLTWTAQGELFF | TRBV27 | 15 | TRBJ1-4 | .
CASSLEGAHQPQHF | TRBV12-3/TRBV12-4 | 14 | TRBJ1-5 | .
CASSTFDRGYNQPQHF | TRBV19 | 16 | TRBJ1-5 | medium-sized
CASSEGFGEQFF | TRBV6-5 | 12 | TRBJ2-1 | .
CASSQDRAQGNTIYF | TRBV5-1 | 15 | TRBJ1-3 | .
CASSVGGTGGSETQYF | TRBV6-5 | 16 | TRBJ2-5 | .
CASSLRAGGVGEQYF | TRBV27 | 15 | TRBJ2-7 | medium-sized
CASSSRDTLNEQFF | TRBV27 | 14 | TRBJ2-1 | medium-sized
CASSLSGQGLTEAFF | TRBV6-1 | 15 | TRBJ1-1 | .
CASTSFLAHRVNGYTF | TRBV27 | 16 | TRBJ1-2 | .
CAWIHGGSDTQYF | TRBV30 | 13 | TRBJ2-3 | medium-sized
CSAAISLNYGNTQYF | TRBV20-1 | 15 | TRBJ2-3 | .
CASSSGLNEKLFF | TRBV6-5 | 13 | TRBJ1-4 | .
CATIKTGEFTGELFF | TRBV19 | 15 | TRBJ2-2 | medium-sized
CASSVEQSYEQYF | TRBV27 | 13 | TRBJ2-7 | .
CASSRGRQWRGEQFF | TRBV18 | 15 | TRBJ2-1 | .
CASSSGNQPQHF | TRBV27 | 12 | TRBJ1-5 | medium-sized
CASSGSRGGRQETQYF | TRBV6-1 | 16 | TRBJ2-5 | .
CAWTPRGFHTEAFF | TRBV30 | 14 | TRBJ1-1 | .
CASTRDIGYTF | TRBV6-5 | 11 | TRBJ1-2 | .
CAWGLGQGASGYTF | TRBV30 | 14 | TRBJ1-2 | .
CASSGSRTEAFF | TRBV6-1 | 12 | TRBJ1-1 | .
CASSLSGTVNYGYTF | TRBV27 | 15 | TRBJ1-2 | .
CASSDGSPRTQYF | TRBV12-3/TRBV12-4 | 13 | TRBJ2-5 | .
CSVLHGNYEQYF | TRBV29-1 | 12 | TRBJ2-7 | medium-sized
CASGGQGVYEQYF | TRBV27 | 13 | TRBJ2-7 | .
CSVQDSSYGYTF | TRBV29-1 | 12 | TRBJ1-2 | medium-sized
CAWSEDLGGSSPLHF | TRBV30 | 15 | TRBJ1-6 | .
CASSLRSGRAADTQYF | TRBV12-3/TRBV12-4 | 16 | TRBJ2-3 | medium-sized
CASSDDRGVSGYTF | TRBV12-3/TRBV12-4 | 14 | TRBJ1-2 | .
CASSGRDTEAFF | TRBV6-1 | 12 | TRBJ1-1 | .
CASSYSEGTDTQYF | TRBV6-5 | 14 | TRBJ2-3 | medium-sized
CATSRETGRSGANVLTF | TRBV15 | 17 | TRBJ2-6 | medium-sized
CASSLASLAYEQYF | TRBV11-2 | 14 | TRBJ2-7 | .
CASSMSSTDTQYF | TRBV19 | 13 | TRBJ2-3 | medium-sized